This T cell receptor beta chain is from a study of shared clonotypes between healthy human individuals. Across the whole study: Contributing individuals were two females and three males aged 18 to 49. Donors had three CD4 naive, three CD4 memory, two CD8 naive and one CD8 memory plate apiece.

Method: immunoSEQ multiplex PCR; TCRdb's copy keeps in-frame clones and lacks some. In the table there are millions of clones, about 95% of which are singletons. Naive CD8 cells lacked CD45RO and underwent positive selection for CCR7, leaving out terminally differentiated effector memory CD45RA+ cells. V was clipped by 7 bases and J by 6 bases, with 18 bases between them. From germline, CDR1 is SQVTM and CDR2 ANQGSEA. The CDR3 is 13 residues long. The chain is built from TRBV29-1 and TRBJ1-2; D gene unclear. Input material: naive CD8+ T cells sorted from blood. The sequence was obtained from a man younger than 30 in good health. Written as DNA, the CDR3 is TGCAGCGCCTCCAGGTCGGGGTACCATGGCTACACCTTC. Protein product: CSASRSGYHGYTF.